Detailed here is one TCR beta chain. This sample is part of a study of control samples from healthy donors and cancer patients. This table comes from immunoSEQ multiplex PCR, and its TCRdb copy is limited to in-frame clones, with some not included. The sample contains about 120,000 clones, roughly 88% of which appear only once. Sequenced: blood. This sequence originates from a man aged 35 to 55 in good health.

The CDR3 DNA follows: TGTGCCAGCAGTTACAGTAGGGGAGGGTACGAGCAGTACTTC. Its translation is CASSYSRGGYEQYF. The V and J genes are TRBV6-2 or TRBV6-3 and TRBJ2-7; 7 nucleotides match TRBD2. V was pared by 2 bases and J by 4 bases, with 5 bases of the junction left unmatched. The germline gives CDR1 MNHEY, CDR2 SVGEGT. The CDR3 extends over 14 amino acids.